This T cell receptor beta chain was profiled in a study of early T cells in non-severe SARS-CoV-2 infection. For the study at large: Sequencing of bulk RNA from unsorted whole blood was done, without chain pairing.

The TCR library protocol was used to attach unique molecular identifiers. These identifiers were attached to individual cDNA molecules. Via MiXCR, TCRdb re-called the 5' RACE reads, giving one row per CDR3 protein. The sample comprises approximately 22,000 distinct CDR3 sequences, about 5.7% of which are singletons, and about 14% rests with the top ten. There are 14 residues in the CDR3. The V gene's germline CDR1 is MNHEY and CDR2 SVGEGT. Unmatched junction bases numbered 7, after V lost 6 bases and J lost 6 bases. This clonotype was observed many times. Here the sequenced sample was whole blood, taken at baseline. This receptor was obtained from an adult who was a healthcare worker with PCR-confirmed SARS-CoV-2 infection or an uninfected control (not recorded which). V and J are TRBV6-2 or TRBV6-3 and TRBJ1-5, with 8 bases lining up with TRBD1. CDR3 amino acids: CASRTSGGGQPQHF. The CDR3 coding sequence is TGTGCCAGCAGAACCTCAGGGGGCGGTCAGCCCCAGCATTTT.